The clone carrying this T cell receptor beta chain appeared many times. Its target is not known. What was amplified from RNA transcripts were TCR beta CDR3 regions. In the first-round RT-PCR of the TCR CDR3, the HTBI primer set was used. TCRdb recomputed calls from the multiplex PCR reads with MiXCR, one row per CDR3 protein. The data show 500,000 to 650,000 distinct CDR3 sequences, 15% to 20% seen once. The sample originates from a study of T cells in Graves' hyperthyroidism and ophthalmopathy. Study observations and caveats: A median about 6 months before onset, the model predicted ophthalmopathy.

V lost 5 bases and J 0 bases, leaving 13 bases between the germline ends. CDR3 size: 15 residues. From germline, CDR1 is SNHLY and CDR2 FYNNEI. The source material was blood. The chain is built from TRBV2 and TRBJ1-1, with D perhaps TRBD1 (5 bases). The sequence was collected from a man aged 40-50 years with Graves' ophthalmopathy. CDR3 bases: TGTGCCAGCAGTCGCCGTGGGGGGATGAACACTGAAGCTTTCTTT. Protein sequence: CASSRRGGMNTEAFF.